This passage covers 24 T cell receptor beta chains from one sample sequenced in a study of cytomegalovirus exposure and HLA in healthy donors. TCRdb's table, derived via immunoSEQ multiplex PCR, lists solely in-frame clones and lacks some. The table includes 250,000 to 350,000 clones, 88% detected once. The sequenced material came from PBMCs. Receptors originate from a man aged 25-45 years in good health and CMV-seronegative.

The rearrangement joins TRBV19 to TRBJ2-7; weak D call: TRBD1 (6 bases). The CDR3 covers 14 residues. Germline V gene data show CDR1 as LNHDA and CDR2 as SQIVND (reference sequence). V dropped 5 bases and J dropped 3 bases, with 14 bases sitting between them. CDR3 in amino acids: CASSPPGDGYEQYF. CDR3 DNA sequence: TGTGCCAGTAGTCCTCCAGGGGATGGCTACGAGCAGTACTTC.

This chain connects TRBV10-2 to TRBJ2-4; TRBD2 matches 8 bases. The CDR3 consists of 15 residues. After removal of 5 bases from V and 1 base from J, the junction contained 4 bases not matched to a gene. The V gene's germline CDR1 is WSHSY and CDR2 SAAADI. The DNA for the CDR3 is TGCGCCAGCAGTAATAGCGGGACCGCCAAAAACATTCAGTACTTC. As protein: CASSNSGTAKNIQYF.

This chain links TRBV9 with TRBJ1-2, with a possible D match to TRBD1 (6 bases). This CDR3 is built from 16 residues. From germline, CDR1 is SGDLS and CDR2 YYNGEE. V was cut by 3 bases and J by 5 bases, with 20 bases left in between. The CDR3 protein is CASSGEGTKLWYGYTF. CDR3 DNA: TGTGCCAGCAGCGGCGAAGGGACAAAGCTATGGTATGGCTACACCTTC.

The chain carries TRBV7-8 and TRBJ2-7; 8 bases are shared with TRBD1. With 5 bases clipped from V and 3 bases from J, the junction kept 6 bases outside the gene matches. Germline V gene lookup returns CDR1 SGHVS and CDR2 FQNEAQ. The CDR3 spans 14 residues. CDR3 amino acids: CASSAGQAVYEQYF. In DNA, the CDR3 is TGTGCCAGCAGCGCGGGACAGGCAGTCTACGAGCAGTACTTC.

Only one count was recorded for this clone. The gene calls are TRBV5-6 and TRBJ1-1; D call uncertain. V gave up 0 bases and J gave up 4 bases, with 7 bases separating them. Germline-derived CDR1 and CDR2 are SGHDT and YYEEEE. The CDR3 contains 13 residues. In nucleotides, the CDR3 is TGTGCCAGCAGCTTGGGACTGGTCACTGAAGCTTTCTTT. This encodes CASSLGLVTEAFF.

The gene calls are TRBV5-1 and TRBJ2-2, with D tentatively TRBD1 (6 bases). The CDR3 is 15 residues long. Trimming took 1 base from V and 4 from J, leaving 11 bases between them. Germline assignment: CDR1 SGHRS and CDR2 YFSETQ. CDR3 bases: TGCGCCAGCAGCTTGTCGGACAGCCGCACCGGGGAGCTGTTTTTT. Encoded protein: CASSLSDSRTGELFF.

The V gene is TRBV7-6, the J gene TRBJ1-3; 7 bases fit TRBD1. Looked up from germline, CDR1 is SGHVS and CDR2 is FNYEAQ. Unmatched junction bases numbered 13, after V lost 5 bases and J lost 0 bases. This CDR3 region has 18 residues. DNA for the CDR3: TGTGCCAGCAGCCTCGGGACAGTTTTCTCTTCCTCTGGAAACACCATATATTTT. This sequence encodes CASSLGTVFSSSGNTIYF.

The chain combines TRBV5-1 with TRBJ1-1; D not certain. The V end lost 3 bases, the J end lost 5 bases, and 8 bases lay between the germline ends. The CDR3 is 12 residues long. Germline CDR1 is SGHRS and CDR2 is YFSETQ. CDR3 in DNA: TGCGCCAGCAGCTCGGGTTCGACTGAAGCTTTCTTT. This translates into CASSSGSTEAFF. Looking up the rest from reference TRBV5-1 and TRBJ1-1 gives the full variable domain: KAGVTQTPRYLIKTRGQQVTLSCSPISGHRSVSWYQQTPGQGLQFLFEYFSETQRNKGNFPGRFSGRQFSNSRSEMNVSTLELGDSALYLCASSSGSTEAFFGQGTRLTVV.

The chain recombines TRBV19 with TRBJ1-5, with D uncertain. The ends were cut back, 4 bases at V and 3 bases at J, with 10 bases in the middle. The CDR3 runs 14 residues. Germline V gene lookup returns CDR1 LNHDA and CDR2 SQIVND (reference sequence). For the CDR3, the DNA is TGTGCCAGTAGTACCTACAGTTTCAATCAGCCCCAGCATTTT. This sequence encodes CASSTYSFNQPQHF.

V is TRBV7-2 and J is TRBJ2-7; 7 positions agree with TRBD2. CDR1 is SGHTA and CDR2 is FQGNSA in the germline V gene. This CDR3 has 15 amino acids. Trimming at V came to 6 bases and at J to 2 bases, leaving 10 bases not matched to a gene. The CDR3 DNA is TGTGCCAGCAGAACGGGAGGTCCCAAAACCTACGAGCAGTACTTC. It translates to CASRTGGPKTYEQYF.

The chain recombines TRBV5-1 with TRBJ2-2, with a possible D match to TRBD2 (6 bases). Germline lookup yields CDR1 SGHRS and CDR2 YFSETQ. Trimming pared 5 bases from V and 3 bases from J, leaving 11 bases between. The CDR3 is 14 amino acids. In DNA form, the CDR3 reads TGCGCCAGCAGGGGACTTGTCGACACCGGGGAGCTGTTTTTT. This translates into CASRGLVDTGELFF.

This clone has only a few counts. The DNA of the CDR3 is TGTGCCAGCCAGGGTTTTCTTAGCTACGAGCAGTACTTC. This sequence encodes CASQGFLSYEQYF. The chain is built from TRBV6-5 and TRBJ2-7, with D perhaps matching TRBD1 (5 bases). Germline lookup yields CDR1 MNHEY and CDR2 SVGAGI. This CDR3 has 13 residues. Trimming left V 8 bases short and J 3 bases short, with 14 bases between.

The V call is TRBV15, the J call TRBJ1-1; weak D call: TRBD1 (5 bases). CDR1 is LNHNV and CDR2 is YYDKDF in the germline V gene (reference sequence). Trimming removed 0 bases from V and 1 base from J, with 9 bases in between. The CDR3 totals 15 residues. CDR3 in amino acids: CATSRDGRENTEAFF. CDR3 in DNA: TGTGCCACCAGCAGAGATGGCAGGGAGAACACTGAAGCTTTCTTT.

The chain combines TRBV4-3 with TRBJ1-2; 10 nucleotides agree with TRBD1. CDR1 and CDR2 from the germline V gene are LGHNA and YSLEER. V was clipped by 4 bases and J by 3 bases; unmatched bases: 5. There are 15 residues in the CDR3. CDR3 sequence reads: CASSPGTGVDYGYTF. Here the CDR3 DNA reads TGCGCCAGCAGCCCGGGGACAGGGGTAGACTATGGCTACACCTTC.

V gene TRBV9 combines with J gene TRBJ2-7; weak D call: TRBD1 (5 bases). The germline V gene encodes CDR1 SGDLS and CDR2 YYNGEE. The V end was cut by 4 bases, the J end by 0 bases, with 20 bases between. This CDR3 contains 17 residues. In DNA, the CDR3 is TGTGCCAGCAGCCCCGGAAACCCAGGGATTTTCTCCTACGAGCAGTACTTC. Amino acid sequence: CASSPGNPGIFSYEQYF.

V gene TRBV4-1 combines with J gene TRBJ2-3, with D perhaps matching TRBD2 (5 bases). The germline CDR1 and CDR2 sequences are MGHRA and YSYEKL. V was cut by 0 bases and J by 2 bases, with 12 bases left in between. This CDR3 has 16 residues. The CDR3 loop reads CASSQDRTGITDTQYF. CDR3 DNA: TGCGCCAGCAGCCAAGATCGTACGGGAATCACAGATACGCAGTATTTT.

The gene calls are TRBV11-3 and TRBJ2-1; 7 bases fit TRBD1. Germline trimming cut 1 base from V and 13 bases from J; bases unmatched to any gene: 13. This CDR3 contains 15 residues. In germline, CDR1 is SGHNT, CDR2 YENEEA. The CDR3 DNA reads as TGTGCCAGCAGCTTAGCCCGTACCTCAGGGGGTGTACAGTTCTTC. It translates to CASSLARTSGGVQFF.

The CDR3: CASSPPSDTEAFF. Written as DNA, the CDR3 is TGTGCCAGCAGCCCTCCGAGTGACACTGAAGCTTTCTTT. The chain carries TRBV7-9 and TRBJ1-1; D gene uncertain. CDR1 SEHNR and CDR2 FQNEAQ come from the germline V gene (reference sequence). V lost 5 bases, J lost 3 bases, and 10 bases lay in between. The CDR3 covers 13 residues.

The chain recombines TRBV19 with TRBJ2-1, with 11 bases lining up with TRBD2. This CDR3 region has 15 residues. CDR1 is LNHDA and CDR2 is SQIVND in the germline V gene (reference sequence). The V gene end was trimmed by 5 bases and the J gene end by 7 bases; junction bases not matched to a gene: 7. CDR3: CASSSGTSGRNEQFF. The CDR3 DNA reads as TGTGCCAGTAGTTCCGGGACTAGCGGTCGGAATGAGCAGTTCTTC. The whole variable domain, remainder taken from reference TRBV19 and TRBJ2-1, is DGGITQSPKYLFRKEGQNVTLSCEQNLNHDAMYWYRQDPGQGLRLIYYSQIVNDFQKGDIAEGYSVSREKKESFPLTVTSAQKNPTAFYLCASSSGTSGRNEQFFGPGTRLTVL.

The chain carries TRBV7-2 and TRBJ1-2; 7 nucleotides align to TRBD1. Unmatched junction bases numbered 6, after V lost 3 bases and J lost 5 bases. Per the germline V gene, CDR1 is SGHTA and CDR2 is FQGNSA. CDR3 length: 14 amino acids. This CDR3 is CASSFSDRNYGYTF. The CDR3 region has the DNA TGTGCCAGCAGCTTTTCGGACAGGAATTATGGCTACACCTTC.

The chain has TRBV19 and TRBJ2-1; 7 bases are shared with TRBD1. The CDR3 contains 14 residues. The V and J ends lost 5 bases and 7 bases, in that order; junction bases with no gene match: 8. Germline V lookup: CDR1 LNHDA, CDR2 SQIVND (reference sequence). The CDR3 sequence is CASSRDSALNEQFF. The CDR3, as DNA: TGTGCCAGTAGTCGGGACAGTGCCTTAAATGAGCAGTTCTTC.

The chain has TRBV6-1 and TRBJ2-3, with 9 bases fitting TRBD2. Germline V gives CDR1 MNHNS, CDR2 SASEGT. The V gene end was trimmed by 3 bases and the J gene end by 5 bases; junction bases not matched to a gene: 6. The CDR3 is 15 residues long. In DNA, the CDR3 is TGTGCCAGCAGTGATTGGCGGGGGGGAAAAGATACGCAGTATTTT. It translates to CASSDWRGGKDTQYF.

This sequence joins TRBV4-1 and TRBJ2-5; 11 nucleotides line up with TRBD2. Trimming cost V 6 bases and J 1 base; bases outside gene matches: 7. CDR1 is MGHRA, CDR2 YSYEKL, per germline. The CDR3 loop spans 16 amino acids. The chain's CDR3 is CASSLGGTSGQETQYF. In nucleotides, the CDR3 is TGCGCCAGCAGTCTGGGAGGGACTAGCGGCCAAGAGACCCAGTACTTC.

This clone was found a few times. This chain joins TRBV5-1 and TRBJ1-2, with 8 bases aligning to TRBD1. Looked up from germline, CDR1 is SGHRS and CDR2 is YFSETQ. The V segment lost 0 bases and the J segment 6 bases; nucleotides outside the gene matches: 4. The CDR3 totals 14 residues. CDR3 bases: TGCGCCAGCAGCTTGGTACAGGGGGATAATGGCTACACCTTC. Amino acid sequence: CASSLVQGDNGYTF.